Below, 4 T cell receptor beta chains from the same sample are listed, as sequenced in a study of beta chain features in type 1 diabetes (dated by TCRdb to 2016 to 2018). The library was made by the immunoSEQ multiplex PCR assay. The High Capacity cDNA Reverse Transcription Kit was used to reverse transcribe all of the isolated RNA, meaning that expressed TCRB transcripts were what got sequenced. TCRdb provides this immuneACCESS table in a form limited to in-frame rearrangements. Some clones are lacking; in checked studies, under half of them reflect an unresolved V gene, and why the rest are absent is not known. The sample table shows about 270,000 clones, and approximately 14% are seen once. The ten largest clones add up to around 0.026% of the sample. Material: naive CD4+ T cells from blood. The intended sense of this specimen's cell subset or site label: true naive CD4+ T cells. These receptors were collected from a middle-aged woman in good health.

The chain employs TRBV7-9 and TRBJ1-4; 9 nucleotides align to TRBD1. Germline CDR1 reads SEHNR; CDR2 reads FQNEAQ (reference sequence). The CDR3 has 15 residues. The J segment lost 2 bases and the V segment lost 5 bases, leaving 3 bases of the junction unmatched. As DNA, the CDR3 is TGTGCCAGCAGCCCCGGACAGGGGACTAATGAAAAACTGTTTTTT. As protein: CASSPGQGTNEKLFF.

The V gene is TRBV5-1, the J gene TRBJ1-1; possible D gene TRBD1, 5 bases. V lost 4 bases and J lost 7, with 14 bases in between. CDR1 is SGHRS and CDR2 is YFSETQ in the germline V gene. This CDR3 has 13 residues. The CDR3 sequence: CASSARQGGEAFF. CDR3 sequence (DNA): TGCGCCAGCAGCGCTAGGCAGGGAGGTGAAGCTTTCTTT. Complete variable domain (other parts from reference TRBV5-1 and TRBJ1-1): KAGVTQTPRYLIKTRGQQVTLSCSPISGHRSVSWYQQTPGQGLQFLFEYFSETQRNKGNFPGRFSGRQFSNSRSEMNVSTLELGDSALYLCASSARQGGEAFFGQGTRLTVV.

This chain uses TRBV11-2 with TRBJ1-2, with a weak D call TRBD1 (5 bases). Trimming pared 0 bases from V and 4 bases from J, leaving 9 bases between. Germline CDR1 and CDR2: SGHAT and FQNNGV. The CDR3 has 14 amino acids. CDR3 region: CASSLEGVGYGYTF. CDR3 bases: TGTGCCAGCAGCTTAGAAGGGGTTGGCTATGGCTACACCTTC.

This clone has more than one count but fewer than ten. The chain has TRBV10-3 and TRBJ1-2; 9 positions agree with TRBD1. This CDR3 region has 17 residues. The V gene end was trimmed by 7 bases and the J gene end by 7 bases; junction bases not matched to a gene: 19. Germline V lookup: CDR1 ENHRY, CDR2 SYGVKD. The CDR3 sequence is CAINARDRDPMLSGYTF. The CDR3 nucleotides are TGTGCCATCAATGCCCGGGACAGGGATCCTATGCTAAGTGGCTACACCTTC.